The TCR beta chain described here comes from a study of blood T cell repertoires in COVID-19. Study in general: PBMCs, B-cell-depleted T cells, or T cells were the source of the cDNA or gDNA that made up the material.

V lost 5 bases to trimming and J lost 9 bases; unmatched junction nucleotides: 13. This CDR3 spans 16 amino acids. Per the germline V gene, CDR1 is SGHVS and CDR2 is FQNEAQ. The repertoire was sequenced with immunoSEQ multiplex PCR; TCRdb's copy has only in-frame clones and lacks some. The sample lists approximately 200,000 clones, roughly 87% seen once, with 2% to 2.5% in the top ten. Adults between roughly 18 and 95 years of age took part from 20 to 25 US areas. Assignment of participants to cohorts was predicated upon participant-reported clinical history. J is TRBJ2-1 and V is TRBV7-8, with 10 bases lining up with TRBD2. The receptor comes from a woman aged 30 to 39 who had recovered from COVID-19. Sequencing was performed on PBMCs or T cells enriched from blood (not recorded which). The CDR3 protein is CASSNLQIAGGPEQFF. Written as DNA, the CDR3 is TGTGCCAGCAGCAACCTCCAGATAGCGGGGGGTCCTGAGCAGTTCTTC. Variable domain in full (rest from reference TRBV7-8 and TRBJ2-1): GAGVSQSPRYKVAKRGQDVALRCDPISGHVSLFWYQQALGQGPEFLTYFQNEAQLDKSGLPSDRFFAERPEGSVSTLKIQRTQQEDSAVYLCASSNLQIAGGPEQFFGPGTRLTVL.